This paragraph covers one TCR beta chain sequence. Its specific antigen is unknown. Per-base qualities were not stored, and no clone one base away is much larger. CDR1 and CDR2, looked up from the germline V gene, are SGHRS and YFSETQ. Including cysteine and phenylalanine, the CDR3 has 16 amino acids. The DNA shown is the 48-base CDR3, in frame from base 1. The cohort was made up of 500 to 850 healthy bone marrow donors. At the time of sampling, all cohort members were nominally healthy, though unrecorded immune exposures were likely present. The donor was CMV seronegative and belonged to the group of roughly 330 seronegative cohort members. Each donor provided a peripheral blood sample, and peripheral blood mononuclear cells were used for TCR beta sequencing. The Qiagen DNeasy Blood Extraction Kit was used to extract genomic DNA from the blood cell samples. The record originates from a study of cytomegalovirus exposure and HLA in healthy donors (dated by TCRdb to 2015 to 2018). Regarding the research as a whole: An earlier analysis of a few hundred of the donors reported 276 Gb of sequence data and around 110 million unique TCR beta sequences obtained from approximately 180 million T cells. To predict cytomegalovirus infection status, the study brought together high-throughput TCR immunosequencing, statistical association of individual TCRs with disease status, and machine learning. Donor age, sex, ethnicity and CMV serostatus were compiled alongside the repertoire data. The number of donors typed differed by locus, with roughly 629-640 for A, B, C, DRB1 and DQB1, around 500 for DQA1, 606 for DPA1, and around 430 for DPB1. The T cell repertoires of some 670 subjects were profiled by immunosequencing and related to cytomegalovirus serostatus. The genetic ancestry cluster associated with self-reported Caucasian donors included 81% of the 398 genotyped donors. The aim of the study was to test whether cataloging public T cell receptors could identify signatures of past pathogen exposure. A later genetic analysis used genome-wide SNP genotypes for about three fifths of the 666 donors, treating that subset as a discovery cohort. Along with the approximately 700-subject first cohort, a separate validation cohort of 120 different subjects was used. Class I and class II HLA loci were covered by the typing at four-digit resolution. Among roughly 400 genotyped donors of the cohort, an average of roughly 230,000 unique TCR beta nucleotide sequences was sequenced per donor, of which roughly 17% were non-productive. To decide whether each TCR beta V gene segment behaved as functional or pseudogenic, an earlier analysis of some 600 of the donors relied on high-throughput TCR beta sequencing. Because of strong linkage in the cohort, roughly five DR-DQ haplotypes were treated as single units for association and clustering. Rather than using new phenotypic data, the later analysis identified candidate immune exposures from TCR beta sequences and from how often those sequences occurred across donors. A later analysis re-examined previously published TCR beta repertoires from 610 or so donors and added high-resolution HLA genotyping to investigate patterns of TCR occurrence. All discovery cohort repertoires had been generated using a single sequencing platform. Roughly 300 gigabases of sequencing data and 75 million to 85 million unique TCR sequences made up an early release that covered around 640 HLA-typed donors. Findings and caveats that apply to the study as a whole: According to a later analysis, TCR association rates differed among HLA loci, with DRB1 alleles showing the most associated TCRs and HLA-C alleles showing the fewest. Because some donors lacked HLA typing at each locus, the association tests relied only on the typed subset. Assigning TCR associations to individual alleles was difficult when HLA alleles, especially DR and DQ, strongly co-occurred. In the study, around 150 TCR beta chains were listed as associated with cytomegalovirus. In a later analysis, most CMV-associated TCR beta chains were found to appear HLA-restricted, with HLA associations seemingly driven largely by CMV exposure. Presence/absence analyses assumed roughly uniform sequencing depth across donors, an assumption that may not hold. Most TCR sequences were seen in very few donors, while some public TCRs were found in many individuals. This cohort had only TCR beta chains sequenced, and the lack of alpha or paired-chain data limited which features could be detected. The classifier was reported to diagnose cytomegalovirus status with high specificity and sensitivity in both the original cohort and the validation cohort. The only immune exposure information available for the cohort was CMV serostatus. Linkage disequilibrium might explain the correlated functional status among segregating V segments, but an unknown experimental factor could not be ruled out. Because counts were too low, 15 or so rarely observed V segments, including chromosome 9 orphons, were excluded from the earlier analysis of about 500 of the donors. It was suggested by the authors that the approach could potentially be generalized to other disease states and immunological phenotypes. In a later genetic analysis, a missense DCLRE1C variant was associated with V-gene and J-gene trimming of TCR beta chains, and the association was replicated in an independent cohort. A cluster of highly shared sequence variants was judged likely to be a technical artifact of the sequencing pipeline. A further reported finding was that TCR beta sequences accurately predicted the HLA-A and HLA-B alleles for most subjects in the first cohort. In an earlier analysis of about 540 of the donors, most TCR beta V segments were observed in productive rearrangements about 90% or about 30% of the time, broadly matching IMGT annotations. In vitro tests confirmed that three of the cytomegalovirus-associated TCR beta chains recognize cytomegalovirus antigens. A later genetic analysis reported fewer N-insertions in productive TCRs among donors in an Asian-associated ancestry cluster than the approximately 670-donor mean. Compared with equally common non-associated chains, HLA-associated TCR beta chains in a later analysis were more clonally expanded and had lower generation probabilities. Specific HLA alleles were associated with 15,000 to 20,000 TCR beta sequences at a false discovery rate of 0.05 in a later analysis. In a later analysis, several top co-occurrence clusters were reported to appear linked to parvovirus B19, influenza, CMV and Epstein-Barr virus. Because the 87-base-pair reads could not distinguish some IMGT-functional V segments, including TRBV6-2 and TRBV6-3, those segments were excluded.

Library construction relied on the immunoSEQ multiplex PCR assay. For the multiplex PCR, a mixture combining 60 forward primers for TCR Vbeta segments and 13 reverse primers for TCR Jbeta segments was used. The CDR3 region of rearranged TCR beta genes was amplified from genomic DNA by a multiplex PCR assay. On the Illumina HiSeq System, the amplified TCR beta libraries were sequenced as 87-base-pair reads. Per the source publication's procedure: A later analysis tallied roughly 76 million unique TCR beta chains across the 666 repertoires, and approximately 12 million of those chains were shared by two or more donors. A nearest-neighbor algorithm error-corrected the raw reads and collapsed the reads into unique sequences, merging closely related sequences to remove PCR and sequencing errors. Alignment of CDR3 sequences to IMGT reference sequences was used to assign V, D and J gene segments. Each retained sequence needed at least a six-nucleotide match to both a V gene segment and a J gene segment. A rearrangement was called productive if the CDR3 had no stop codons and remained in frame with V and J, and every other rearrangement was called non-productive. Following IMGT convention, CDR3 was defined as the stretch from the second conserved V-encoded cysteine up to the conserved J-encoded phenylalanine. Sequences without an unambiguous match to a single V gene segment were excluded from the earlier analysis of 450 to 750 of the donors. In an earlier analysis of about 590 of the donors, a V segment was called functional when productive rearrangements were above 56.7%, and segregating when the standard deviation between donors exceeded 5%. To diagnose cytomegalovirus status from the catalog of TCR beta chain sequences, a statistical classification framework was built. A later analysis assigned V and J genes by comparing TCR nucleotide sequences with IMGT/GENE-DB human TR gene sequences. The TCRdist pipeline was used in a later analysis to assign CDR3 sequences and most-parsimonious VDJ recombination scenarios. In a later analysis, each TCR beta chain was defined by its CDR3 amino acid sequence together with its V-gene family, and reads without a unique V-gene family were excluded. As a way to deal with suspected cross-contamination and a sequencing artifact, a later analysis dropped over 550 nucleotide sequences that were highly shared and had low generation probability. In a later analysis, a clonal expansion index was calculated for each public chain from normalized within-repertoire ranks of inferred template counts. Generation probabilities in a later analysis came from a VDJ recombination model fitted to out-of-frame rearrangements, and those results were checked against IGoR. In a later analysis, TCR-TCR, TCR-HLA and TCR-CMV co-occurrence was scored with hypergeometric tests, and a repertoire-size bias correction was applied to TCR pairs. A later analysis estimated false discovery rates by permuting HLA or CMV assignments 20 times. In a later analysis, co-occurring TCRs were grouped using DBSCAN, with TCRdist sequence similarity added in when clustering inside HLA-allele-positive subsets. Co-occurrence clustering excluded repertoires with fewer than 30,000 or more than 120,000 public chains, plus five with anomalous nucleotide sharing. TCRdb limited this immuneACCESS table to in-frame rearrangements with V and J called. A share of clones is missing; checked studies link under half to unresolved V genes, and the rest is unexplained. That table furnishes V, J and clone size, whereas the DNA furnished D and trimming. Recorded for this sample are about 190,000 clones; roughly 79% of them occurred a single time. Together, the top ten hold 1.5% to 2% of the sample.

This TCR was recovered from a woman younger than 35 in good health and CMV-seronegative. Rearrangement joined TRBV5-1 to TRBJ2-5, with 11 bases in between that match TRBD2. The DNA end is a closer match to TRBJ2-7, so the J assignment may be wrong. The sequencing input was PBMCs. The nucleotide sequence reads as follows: TGCGCCAGCAGCCCCGGGGGGGCACTAGCGGGAGCCGAGCAGTACTTC. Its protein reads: CASSPGGALAGAEQYF.